Listed below are T cell receptor beta chains from one sample, sequenced in a study of graft-versus-host responses after intestinal transplantation. Sequenced by immunoSEQ multiplex PCR; TCRdb stores in-frame clones only, minus some. The sample shows 100,000 or so clones, 85% to 95% of them seen only once. Their recognized antigens are unknown. This specimen consisted of unstimulated CD8+ T cells sorted from spleen or lymph node cells, obtained before transplant. The receptors originated from a human donor who was the organ donor for an intestinal transplant. The CDR3 runs from the conserved cysteine through the conserved F or W. The D gene is left open where the match is weak. Part of the rows lack a size; the others show once, few, many or a class for expanded clones.

abundance	j_gene	d_gene	v_gene	CDR3nt	CDR3aa
NA	TRBJ2-3	NA	TRBV27	TGTGCCAGCAGTTTTCCCTCCGATACGCAGTATTTT	CASSFPSDTQYF
few	TRBJ1-2	NA	TRBV29-1	TGCAGCGATGGCCCGGGGGGGCCGCGGGGCTACACCTTC	CSDGPGGPRGYTF
NA	TRBJ2-5	NA	TRBV5-6	TGTGCCAGCAGCATCTCTTCTAGGAGGCAAGAGACCCAGTACTTC	CASSISSRRQETQYF
NA	TRBJ1-2	NA	TRBV19	TGTGCCAGTAGCCACAGGAGTGACTATGGCTACACCTTC	CASSHRSDYGYTF
NA	TRBJ1-1	NA	TRBV29-1	TGCAGCGCATCGACAGGAAGCGTCACTGAAGCTTTCTTT	CSASTGSVTEAFF
NA	TRBJ2-5	TRBD2	TRBV27	TGTGCCACCTCGACTAGCGGGGGGGCCGGGGAGACCCAGTACTTC	CATSTSGGAGETQYF
NA	TRBJ2-3	TRBD2	TRBV19	TGTGCCAGTAGTATAGCCCCCGGGACTAGCGGGAGGGCCGAGTTCCCAGATACGCAGTATTTT	CASSIAPGTSGRAEFPDTQYF
NA	TRBJ2-7	TRBD2	TRBV28	TGTGCCAGCAGTTTATCTAGCGGGGGAACCTACGAGCAGTACTTC	CASSLSSGGTYEQYF
NA	TRBJ2-2	TRBD1	TRBV19	TGTGCCAGTAGGACAACAGGGGAACCCGGGGAGCTGTTTTTT	CASRTTGEPGELFF
NA	TRBJ1-2	NA	TRBV5-8	TGTGCCAGCAGCTTCAGGGACTATTACCCCACCCATGGCTACACCTTC	CASSFRDYYPTHGYTF
NA	TRBJ2-7	NA	TRBV5-6	TGTGCCAGCACCCTCGGACAGCCTCCTTCCTACGAGCAGTACTTC	CASTLGQPPSYEQYF
NA	TRBJ2-5	TRBD2	TRBV15	TGTGCCACCAGCAGAGAATTGTCTAGCGGGGAACAAGAGACCCAGTACTTC	CATSRELSSGEQETQYF
NA	TRBJ2-1	TRBD2	TRBV5-8	TGTGCCAGCAGCTTCTCGGCGGGGGGGCATGAGCAGTTCTTC	CASSFSAGGHEQFF
NA	TRBJ2-7	TRBD2	TRBV19	TGTGCCAGTAGTATGGGGACTAGAGACTACGAGCAGTACTTC	CASSMGTRDYEQYF
NA	TRBJ2-6	NA	TRBV4-1	TGCGCCAGCAGCCCAGACGAAGTGGCAGGGTTCTCTGGGGCCAACGTCCTGACTTTC	CASSPDEVAGFSGANVLTF
NA	TRBJ2-1	NA	TRBV11-2	TGTGCCAGCAGCTCTCTCCGTCAGGCGCCCTACAATGAGCAGTTCTTC	CASSSLRQAPYNEQFF
NA	TRBJ2-7	NA	TRBV4-1	TGCGCCAGCAGCCAGGGGGGGCAGACCGAGCAGTACTTC	CASSQGGQTEQYF
NA	TRBJ2-1	NA	TRBV11-3	TGTGCCAGCAGCTTAGATCTGAATCGACAGTCCCAGTTCTTC	CASSLDLNRQSQFF
NA	TRBJ2-3	NA	TRBV9	TGTGCCAGCAGCGTAGGAGTAATGGCAGATACGCAGTATTTT	CASSVGVMADTQYF
NA	TRBJ2-3	TRBD2	TRBV4-1	TGCGCCAGCAGCCTAAACTCCGGGACTAGCGGGGACGGCACAGATACGCAGTATTTT	CASSLNSGTSGDGTDTQYF
NA	TRBJ2-7	TRBD2	TRBV28	TGTGCCAGCAGTTTCTATAGCGGGCTCGTCTCCTACGAGCAGTACTTC	CASSFYSGLVSYEQYF
NA	TRBJ2-1	TRBD2	TRBV28	TGTGCCAGCAGTCTAAACCCCCATAGCGGGAGCCACAATGAGCAGTTCTTC	CASSLNPHSGSHNEQFF
NA	TRBJ2-3	TRBD1	TRBV6-5	TGTGCCAGCGGGCAGGGGGCGCCGCCAACAGATACGCAGTATTTT	CASGQGAPPTDTQYF
NA	TRBJ1-1	TRBD1	TRBV19	TGTGCCAGTAGTACCCCGACAGGGGGGAACACTGAAGCTTTCTTT	CASSTPTGGNTEAFF
NA	TRBJ1-2	TRBD1	TRBV10-3	TGTGCCATCGGGGACAGGCACCTCCAGGGCTATGGCTACACCTTC	CAIGDRHLQGYGYTF
NA	TRBJ2-6	TRBD2	TRBV28	TGTGCCAGCAGTCAAAGACTAGCGGGCCGCTCTGGGGCCAACGTCCTGACTTTC	CASSQRLAGRSGANVLTF
NA	TRBJ2-7	TRBD2	TRBV13	TGTGCCAGCAACCAGCGGGGGACCTACGAGCAGTACTTC	CASNQRGTYEQYF
few	TRBJ1-1	TRBD1	TRBV13	TGTGCCAGCAGCTCACCGGACAGGGCCACTGAAGCTTTCTTT	CASSSPDRATEAFF
NA	TRBJ2-7	TRBD1	TRBV5-1	TGCGCCAGCAGCTGGGACAGGGACGAGCAGTACTTC	CASSWDRDEQYF
NA	TRBJ2-1	NA	TRBV7-6	TGTGCCAGCAGCCTTGCGGTTGCGGGTCTTTACAATGAGCAGTTCTTC	CASSLAVAGLYNEQFF
few	TRBJ2-1	NA	TRBV7-2	TGTGCCAGCAGCTTCTGGGCAAAGCCGGGGAATGAGCAGTTCTTC	CASSFWAKPGNEQFF
once	TRBJ2-1	TRBD2	TRBV4-1	TGCGCCAGCAGCCAAGACGCGACTAGCGGGAGCGGTGAGCAGTTCTTC	CASSQDATSGSGEQFF
NA	TRBJ2-2	NA	TRBV7-2	TGTGCCAGCAGCTTAAAGGAAGCGGAATACCCCGGGGAGCTGTTTTTT	CASSLKEAEYPGELFF
NA	TRBJ1-3	NA	TRBV7-2	TGTGCCAGCAGCTCCCCCCAGACAGGCTCTGGAAACACCATATATTTT	CASSSPQTGSGNTIYF
NA	TRBJ2-3	NA	TRBV5-6	TGTGCCAGCAGCTTGGCTCTTTCTACAGACAGCACAGATACGCAGTATTTT	CASSLALSTDSTDTQYF
NA	TRBJ1-1	NA	TRBV4-1	TGCGCCAGCAGCCAAGAATCTGTGAACACTGAAGCTTTCTTT	CASSQESVNTEAFF
NA	TRBJ2-7	TRBD2	TRBV4-1	TGCGCCAGCAGCCCCCCTGTAGCGGGAGTAGGGAACTACGAGCAGTACTTC	CASSPPVAGVGNYEQYF
NA	TRBJ2-1	TRBD1	TRBV5-4	TGTGCCAGCAGCTTGCTAGGGACAGGGGGCGATGAGCAGTTCTTC	CASSLLGTGGDEQFF
NA	TRBJ2-3	NA	TRBV11-3	TGTGCCAGCAGCAGGGGACTGGGGGATACGCAGTATTTT	CASSRGLGDTQYF
NA	TRBJ2-1	TRBD2	TRBV7-9	TGTGCCAGCAGCTTGACTAGCGGGGCTTACAATGAGCAGTTCTTC	CASSLTSGAYNEQFF
NA	TRBJ1-2	TRBD1	TRBV29-1	TGCAGCGTTCCTCAGGGGGCGTATGGCTACACCTTC	CSVPQGAYGYTF
NA	TRBJ1-4	NA	TRBV4-1	TGCGCCAGCAGCCAAGTTCTGGGGAGTAATGAAAAACTGTTTTTT	CASSQVLGSNEKLFF
NA	TRBJ2-4	NA	TRBV13	TGTGCCAGCAGCTCCCCGACAGGAGGAGCCAAAAACATTCAGTACTTC	CASSSPTGGAKNIQYF
NA	TRBJ2-2	NA	TRBV6-5	TGTGCCAGCAGTTACCGTTCAGGGACCGGGGAGCTGTTTTTT	CASSYRSGTGELFF
NA	TRBJ2-7	TRBD2	TRBV27	TGTGCCAGCAGTTTTGGCGGGGGCTCCTACGAGCAGTACTTC	CASSFGGGSYEQYF
few	TRBJ1-1	NA	TRBV2	TGTGCCAGCACGGACACTGAAGCTTTCTTT	CASTDTEAFF
NA	TRBJ2-1	TRBD2	TRBV6-5	TGTGCCAGCAGTTACTCGACTAGCGGGGGCTACAATGAGCAGTTCTTC	CASSYSTSGGYNEQFF
NA	TRBJ2-7	TRBD2	TRBV27	TGTGCCAGCAGGAGCGGGGATCGCTCCTACGAGCAGTACTTC	CASRSGDRSYEQYF
few	TRBJ2-7	NA	TRBV6-6	TGTGCCAGCAACCTGGACAGTAACTCCTACGAGCAGTACTTC	CASNLDSNSYEQYF
NA	TRBJ2-1	TRBD1	TRBV2	TGTGCCGGCCGGGACAGTTACAATGAGCAGTTCTTC	CAGRDSYNEQFF
once	TRBJ2-1	TRBD2	TRBV7-6	TGTGCCAGCAGCACCGGACTAGCTAGGAATGAGCAGTTCTTC	CASSTGLARNEQFF
NA	TRBJ2-7	NA	TRBV5-1	TGCGCCAGCAGCTTGGAAGGGGTTTCTACCTACGAGCAGTACTTC	CASSLEGVSTYEQYF